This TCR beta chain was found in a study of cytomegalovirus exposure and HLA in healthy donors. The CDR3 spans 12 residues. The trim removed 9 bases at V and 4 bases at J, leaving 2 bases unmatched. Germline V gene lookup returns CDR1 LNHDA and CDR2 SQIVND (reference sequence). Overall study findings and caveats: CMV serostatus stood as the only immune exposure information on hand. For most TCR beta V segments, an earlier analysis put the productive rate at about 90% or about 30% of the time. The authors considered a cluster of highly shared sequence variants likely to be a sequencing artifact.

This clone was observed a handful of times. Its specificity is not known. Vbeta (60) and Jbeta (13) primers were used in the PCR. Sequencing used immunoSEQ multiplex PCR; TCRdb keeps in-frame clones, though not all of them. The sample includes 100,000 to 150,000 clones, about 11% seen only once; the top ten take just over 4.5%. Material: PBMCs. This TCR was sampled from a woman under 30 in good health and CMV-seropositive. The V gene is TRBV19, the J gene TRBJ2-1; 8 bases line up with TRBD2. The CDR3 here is CASTSGYNEQFF. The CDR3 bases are TGTGCCAGCACTAGCGGTTACAATGAGCAGTTCTTC.